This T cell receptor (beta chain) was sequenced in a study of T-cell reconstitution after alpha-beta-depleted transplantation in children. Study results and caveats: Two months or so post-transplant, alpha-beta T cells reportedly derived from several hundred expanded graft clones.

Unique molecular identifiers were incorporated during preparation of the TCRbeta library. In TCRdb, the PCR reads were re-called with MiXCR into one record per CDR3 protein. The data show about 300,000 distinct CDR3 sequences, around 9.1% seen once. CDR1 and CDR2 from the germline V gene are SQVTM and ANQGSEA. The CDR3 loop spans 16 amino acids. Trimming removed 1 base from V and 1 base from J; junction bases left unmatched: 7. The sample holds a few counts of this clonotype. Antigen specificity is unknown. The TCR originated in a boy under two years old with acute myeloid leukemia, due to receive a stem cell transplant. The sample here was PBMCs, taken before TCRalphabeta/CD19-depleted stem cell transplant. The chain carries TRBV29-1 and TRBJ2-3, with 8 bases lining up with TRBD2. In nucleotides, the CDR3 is TGCAGCGTTGAAGGTATCGCCGGGGGGGGCACAGATACGCAGTATTTT. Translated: CSVEGIAGGGTDTQYF.